Listed here are 26 T cell receptor beta chains from one sample, sequenced in a study of technical replicates of blood from several donors. The table came from immunoSEQ multiplex PCR; TCRdb's copy has only in-frame clones and leaves some out. The sample yields under 75,000 clones, 80% to 95% seen once. The sample comprised PBMCs. These TCRs come from a human donor in good health. Some clones in this sample may be carry-over from other donors' samples.

This clone has only a few counts. The gene calls are TRBV30 and TRBJ1-2, with 9 bases fitting TRBD1. J lost 2 bases, V lost 7 bases, and 2 bases had no gene match. This CDR3 is built from 12 residues. Germline V gene data show CDR1 as GTSNPN and CDR2 as SVGIG (reference sequence). CDR3 nucleotides: TGTGCCTCCGGGACAGGGAACTATGGCTACACCTTC. This translates into CASGTGNYGYTF. Full variable domain (missing parts from reference TRBV30 and TRBJ1-2): SQTIHQWPATLVQPVGSPLSLECTVEGTSNPNLYWYRQAAGRGLQLLFYSVGIGQISSEVPQNLSASRPQDRQFILSSKKLLLSDSGFYLCASGTGNYGYTFGSGTRLTVV.

The chain is built from TRBV19 and TRBJ2-1, with 10 nucleotides matching TRBD2. Germline CDR1 reads LNHDA; CDR2 reads SQIVND (reference sequence). V shed 4 bases and J 3 bases; nucleotides not matched to a gene: 3. This CDR3 is built from 15 residues. DNA for the CDR3: TGTGCCAGTAGTACCCTAGCGGGAGTCTACAATGAGCAGTTCTTC. This gives the protein CASSTLAGVYNEQFF.

The chain employs TRBV4-2 and TRBJ2-7, with TRBD2 identical over 9 bases. This CDR3 has 16 amino acids. After removal of 1 base from V and 1 base from J, the junction contained 5 bases not matched to a gene. From germline, CDR1 is LGHNA and CDR2 YNFKEQ. The CDR3, as DNA: TGTGCCAGCAGCCAAGGTGTAGCGGGAGAATCCTACGAGCAGTACTTC. Protein: CASSQGVAGESYEQYF.

V and J are TRBV10-2 and TRBJ2-2, with 7 bases aligning to TRBD2. Germline V lookup: CDR1 WSHSY, CDR2 SAAADI. The CDR3 totals 16 residues. Trimming cost V 4 bases and J 4 bases; bases outside gene matches: 9. The DNA for the CDR3 is TGCGCCAGCAGTGGGGCCCCGCCGGGGGGCACCGGGGAGCTGTTTTTT. It codes for CASSGAPPGGTGELFF.

The rearrangement joins TRBV7-9 to TRBJ1-1, with TRBD1 as a possible D gene (5 bases). The CDR3 is 13 amino acids. The V end was cut by 4 bases, the J end by 5 bases, with 11 bases between. Germline lookup yields CDR1 SEHNR and CDR2 FQNEAQ (reference sequence). The CDR3 sequence is CASSWTGETEAFF. The CDR3 DNA follows: TGTGCCAGCAGCTGGACGGGGGAGACTGAAGCTTTCTTT.

The chain couples TRBV11-1 to TRBJ2-7, with 7 bases aligning to TRBD2. This CDR3 is built from 12 residues. Trimming at V came to 8 bases and at J to 0 bases, leaving 1 base not matched to a gene. Germline assignment: CDR1 SGHAT and CDR2 FQDESV (reference sequence). The CDR3 loop is CASRGDSYEQYF. As DNA, the CDR3 is TGTGCCAGCCGGGGGGACTCCTACGAGCAGTACTTC.

The genes are TRBV5-1 and TRBJ1-4; 8 bases match TRBD1. In germline, CDR1 is SGHRS, CDR2 YFSETQ. J was trimmed by 7 bases and V by 5 bases; bases with no gene match: 7. This CDR3 is built from 14 residues. The CDR3 spells CASSTGQGGEKLFF. Written as DNA, the CDR3 is TGCGCCAGCAGTACCGGACAGGGTGGTGAAAAACTGTTTTTT. Full variable domain (outside the CDR3, taken from reference TRBV5-1 and TRBJ1-4): KAGVTQTPRYLIKTRGQQVTLSCSPISGHRSVSWYQQTPGQGLQFLFEYFSETQRNKGNFPGRFSGRQFSNSRSEMNVSTLELGDSALYLCASSTGQGGEKLFFGSGTQLSVL.

The rearrangement joins TRBV5-1 to TRBJ1-5; D unclear. Germline loops: CDR1 SGHRS, CDR2 YFSETQ. This CDR3 is built from 14 residues. Trimming stripped 0 bases from V and 7 bases from J, with 11 bases between. CDR3: CASSLEGGGQPQHF. CDR3 DNA sequence: TGCGCCAGCAGCTTGGAGGGAGGCGGGCAGCCCCAGCATTTT.

This chain connects TRBV30 to TRBJ1-2; D ambiguous. Trimming pared 4 bases from V and 7 bases from J, leaving 25 bases between. The CDR3 sequence is 16 residues long. CDR1 and CDR2 from the germline V gene are GTSNPN and SVGIG (reference sequence). CDR3 nucleotide sequence: TGTGCCTGGATCCCCCGTCGGGATGGTCCTCCTGGTGGCTACACCTTC. Translating it yields CAWIPRRDGPPGGYTF. The complete variable domain, with remaining parts taken from reference TRBV30 and TRBJ1-2, reads SQTIHQWPATLVQPVGSPLSLECTVEGTSNPNLYWYRQAAGRGLQLLFYSVGIGQISSEVPQNLSASRPQDRQFILSSKKLLLSDSGFYLCAWIPRRDGPPGGYTFGSGTRLTVV.

The genes are TRBV7-2 and TRBJ2-2, with 11 bases aligning to TRBD2. The junction had 9 bases not matched to a gene; V was cut back by 5 bases and J by 7 bases. Germline lookup yields CDR1 SGHTA and CDR2 FQGNSA. CDR3 length: 16 residues. CDR3 loop: CASSASLAGAGGELFF. In nucleotides, the CDR3 is TGTGCCAGCAGCGCCTCACTAGCGGGGGCAGGCGGGGAGCTGTTTTTT.

This chain connects TRBV10-3 to TRBJ1-2; D is unresolved. Trimming stripped 10 bases from V and 2 bases from J, with 23 bases between. CDR1 is ENHRY and CDR2 is SYGVKD in the germline V gene. This CDR3 is built from 16 residues. The CDR3 coding sequence is TGTGCCACCGAAGGAAGCGGACGACTCTCCAACTATGGCTACACCTTC. It encodes CATEGSGRLSNYGYTF.

CDR3 region: CASSYLGGFNQPQHF. Written as DNA, the CDR3 is TGTGCCAGCAGCTACCTCGGCGGGTTCAATCAGCCCCAGCATTTT. The V and J genes are TRBV7-8 and TRBJ1-5; D call uncertain. The germline V and J ends were trimmed by 4 bases and 3 bases, with 13 bases remaining between them. Germline V gene lookup returns CDR1 SGHVS and CDR2 FQNEAQ. This CDR3 has 15 residues.

The chain has TRBV7-2 and TRBJ2-3; 12 bases are shared with TRBD2. Trimming removed 7 bases from V and 0 bases from J; junction bases left unmatched: 11. The germline V gene encodes CDR1 SGHTA and CDR2 FQGNSA. This CDR3 spans 18 amino acids. CDR3 amino acids: CASNDLAGGGFSTDTQYF. The CDR3 bases are TGTGCCAGCAACGATCTAGCGGGAGGGGGTTTTAGCACAGATACGCAGTATTTT.

The chain recombines TRBV18 with TRBJ2-6; no clear D. This CDR3 is built from 15 residues. Trimming cost V 3 bases and J 0 bases, with 6 bases left between them. Germline V gene lookup returns CDR1 KGHSH and CDR2 LQKENI. The CDR3 region is CASSPLSSGANVLTF. The CDR3 DNA reads TGTGCCAGCTCACCCCTTAGCTCTGGGGCCAACGTCCTGACTTTC.

The J gene is TRBJ2-2, the V gene TRBV7-7; the match to TRBD2 covers 8 bases. The germline gives CDR1 SSHAT, CDR2 FNYEAQ (reference sequence). The CDR3 consists of 15 residues. The ends lost 5 bases at V and 7 bases at J; junction bases unmatched: 9. CDR3 in amino acids: CASSEAAGGIGELFF. The CDR3 nucleotides are TGTGCCAGCAGCGAAGCGGCGGGGGGTATCGGGGAGCTGTTTTTT.

For the CDR3, the DNA is TGCGCCAGCAGCCAAGACCCCCCCCTGGCTAGCGGGAGTAACGAGCAGTACTTC. As protein: CASSQDPPLASGSNEQYF. The chain joins TRBV4-3 to TRBJ2-7, with TRBD2 identical over 10 bases. Trimming cost V 0 bases and J 5 bases; bases outside gene matches: 13. The CDR3 is made up of 18 amino acids. From germline, CDR1 is LGHNA and CDR2 YSLEER.

This sequence joins TRBV29-1 and TRBJ2-7; D perhaps matches TRBD2 (5 bases). CDR3 length: 12 residues. Trimming removed 4 bases from V and 3 bases from J, with 10 bases in between. Germline lookup yields CDR1 SQVTM and CDR2 ANQGSEA. The CDR3 region has the DNA TGCAGCGTTGGCGAGGGCAGCTACGAGCAGTACTTC. Translation: CSVGEGSYEQYF.

In this sample, this clone turned up once. The chain joins TRBV18 to TRBJ1-4; 7 bases are shared with TRBD1. Germline CDR1 reads KGHSH; CDR2 reads LQKENI. This CDR3 contains 16 residues. The junction had 9 bases not matched to a gene; V was cut back by 3 bases and J by 5 bases. CDR3 coding DNA: TGTGCCAGCTCACCGGAAAACAGGGGAGGAAATGAAAAACTGTTTTTT. It specifies CASSPENRGGNEKLFF. The variable domain in full, with the rest retrieved from reference TRBV18 and TRBJ1-4, is NAGVMQNPRHLVRRRGQEARLRCSPMKGHSHVYWYRQLPEEGLKFMVYLQKENIIDESGMPKERFSAEFPKEGPSILRIQQVVRGDSAAYFCASSPENRGGNEKLFFGSGTQLSVL.

The V gene is TRBV5-1, the J gene TRBJ2-3; TRBD1 is a possible D gene (6 bases). From germline, CDR1 is SGHRS and CDR2 YFSETQ. The V gene lost 5 bases and the J gene lost 4 bases, with 14 bases spanning the gap. This CDR3 has 14 amino acids. In DNA, the CDR3 is TGCGCCAGCAGGTCCGGGACAAGTTCAGATACGCAGTATTTT. Translation gives CASRSGTSSDTQYF.

This clone showed up just once. This chain connects TRBV5-6 to TRBJ2-7, with D possibly TRBD2 on 6 matching bases. V was cut by 5 bases and J by 3 bases, with 12 bases left in between. Germline lookup yields CDR1 SGHDT and CDR2 YYEEEE. The CDR3 length is 13 residues. Written as DNA, the CDR3 is TGTGCCAGCAGAAGGGAGGAGAACTACGAGCAGTACTTC. This encodes CASRREENYEQYF.

The V and J genes are TRBV4-1 and TRBJ2-7; D not certain. The ends were cut back, 4 bases at V and 2 bases at J, with 6 bases in the middle. The germline CDR1 and CDR2 sequences are MGHRA and YSYEKL. CDR3 size: 12 residues. The CDR3 DNA sequence: TGCGCCAGCAGCCTGCGGCCCTACGAGCAGTACTTC. Its protein is CASSLRPYEQYF.

The rearrangement uses TRBV5-1 and TRBJ2-1; the match to TRBD1 covers 7 bases. Germline V gene data show CDR1 as SGHRS and CDR2 as YFSETQ. The J segment lost 4 bases and the V segment lost 0 bases, leaving 1 base of the junction unmatched. This CDR3 is 14 amino acids long. The CDR3 DNA reads as TGCGCCAGCAGCTTGGACAGGGGTTACAATGAGCAGTTCTTC. This gives the protein CASSLDRGYNEQFF.

This rearrangement joins TRBV30 to TRBJ1-5; maybe TRBD1 (6 bases). CDR1 is GTSNPN, CDR2 SVGIG, per germline (reference sequence). V lost 1 base and J 4 bases, leaving 17 bases between the germline ends. This CDR3 is 16 amino acids long. CDR3 amino acids: CAWSAEVRGENQPQHF. The CDR3 region has the DNA TGTGCCTGGAGTGCAGAGGTCAGGGGAGAAAATCAGCCCCAGCATTTT.

The chain carries TRBV2 and TRBJ1-3; no definite D call. V dropped 3 bases and J dropped 4 bases, with 7 bases sitting between them. Germline V lookup: CDR1 SNHLY, CDR2 FYNNEI. The CDR3 has 13 residues. The CDR3 protein is CASSEGVGNTIYF. The CDR3 DNA reads as TGTGCCAGCAGTGAGGGCGTGGGAAACACCATATATTTT.

The CDR3 reads CASSLQGDRGRNEQFF. In nucleotides, the CDR3 is TGTGCCAGCAGCCTGCAGGGCGACAGGGGGCGAAATGAGCAGTTCTTC. The rearrangement uses TRBV11-3 and TRBJ2-1; TRBD1 matches at 10 bases. Trimming took 5 bases from V and 7 from J; bases not matched to a gene: 11. Germline V gene lookup returns CDR1 SGHNT and CDR2 YENEEA. The CDR3 loop spans 16 amino acids.

The chain combines TRBV5-1 with TRBJ2-7; 7 nucleotides match TRBD2. Germline loops: CDR1 SGHRS, CDR2 YFSETQ. The CDR3 is 13 residues long. The V segment lost 7 bases and the J segment 6 bases; nucleotides outside the gene matches: 10. The CDR3, as DNA: TGCGCCAGCGGGGGACTAACCGACTCCGAGCAGTACTTC. It yields the protein CASGGLTDSEQYF. Variable domain in full (rest from reference TRBV5-1 and TRBJ2-7): KAGVTQTPRYLIKTRGQQVTLSCSPISGHRSVSWYQQTPGQGLQFLFEYFSETQRNKGNFPGRFSGRQFSNSRSEMNVSTLELGDSALYLCASGGLTDSEQYFGPGTRLTVT.